This T cell receptor beta chain was identified during a study of Ad26.COV2.S vaccination and SARS-CoV-2 variants. Study-level findings and limits: Recipients of vaccine and of placebo showed similar breadth of their non-spike TCR repertoires. The placebo group had lower spike-specific TCR breadth than the vaccine recipients did. There was reportedly substantial breadth in spike-specific CD8+ and CD4+ T cell responses after vaccination.

This CDR3 contains 16 residues. Trimming took 0 bases from V and 0 from J, leaving 11 bases between them. Germline lookup yields CDR1 LGHDT and CDR2 YNNKEL (reference sequence). Concerning this clone itself: What it binds is unknown.

Sequencing used immunoSEQ multiplex PCR; TCRdb keeps in-frame clones, though not all of them. This table has about 350,000 clones, about 90% appearing once. The specimen was peripheral blood, collected after recovery from COVID-19. The sequence was collected from a human donor who had recovered from COVID-19. V and J are TRBV3-1 (or the pseudogene TRBV3-2) and TRBJ2-5, with D unclear. CDR3 coding DNA: TGTGCCAGCAGCCAAGATTTGACCGAGTACCAAGAGACCCAGTACTTC. As protein: CASSQDLTEYQETQYF.